The 2 T cell receptor beta chains below were found in one sample sequenced in a study of shared clonotypes between healthy human individuals. Profiling relied on immunoSEQ multiplex PCR, and the TCRdb table lists in-frame clones only, not all of them. The sample lists some 2.3 million clones, 85% to 95% occurring once. The sequenced sample was naive CD4+ T cells from PBMCs. The subset was: CD45RA+ positively selected. These receptors all stem from a man aged 18 to 29 in good health. Some clones in this sample may be carry-over from other donors' samples.

The chain has TRBV11-2 and TRBJ1-2; 12 bases are shared with TRBD1. The junction had 11 bases not matched to a gene; V was cut back by 5 bases and J by 7 bases. Per germline, CDR1 SGHAT and CDR2 FQNNGV. The CDR3 spans 16 residues. The CDR3 nucleotides are TGTGCCAGCAGCACCCCCGGGACAGGGGGCGCGGGTGGCTACACCTTC. It specifies CASSTPGTGGAGGYTF.

As for this clone: Other DNA sequences of this sample code for an identical CDR3. In DNA form, the CDR3 reads TGTGCCAGCAGTCGGTACGAGCAGTACTTC. As protein: CASSRYEQYF. J is TRBJ2-7 and V is TRBV6-1; D not resolved. The CDR3 is 10 amino acids. Per germline, CDR1 MNHNS and CDR2 SASEGT. The V end lost 5 bases, the J end lost 4 bases, and 3 bases lay between the germline ends.